The present T cell receptor beta chain was sequenced within a study of monozygotic twins with inflammatory bowel disease. The study's findings and limits: A single strong clonotype or signal linked to IBD was not supported.

The CDR3 covers 14 residues. Germline V CDR1 and CDR2: DFQATT, SNEGSKA (reference sequence). Nested PCRs of around 15 and 10 cycles, two in total, were run on TCRalpha and TCRbeta cDNA. For each CDR3 protein, TCRdb gives one entry from its re-call of the 5' RACE reads, without DNA. The sample has about 110,000 distinct CDR3 sequences. With respect to this clonotype: Its antigen is as yet unknown.

Sequenced: blood. This sequence originates from a human donor with ulcerative colitis or Crohn's disease, or a healthy co-twin of an affected twin (not recorded which). V gene TRBV20-1 combines with J gene TRBJ2-1; the D gene TCRdb calls, TRBD1, cannot be checked with no DNA. CDR3 region: CSPDHGRVWDEQFF.